This T cell receptor (beta chain) was sequenced for a study of T cells in Graves' hyperthyroidism and ophthalmopathy. Study-level information: Upon initial diagnosis and before any treatment, peripheral blood was collected. Study-level findings and limits: A median around 6 months before onset, the model predicted ophthalmopathy.

What was amplified from RNA transcripts were TCR beta CDR3 regions. Carried out on the TCR CDR3, a first-round RT-PCR used the HTBI primer set. MiXCR, applied by TCRdb to the multiplex PCR reads, yields one record per CDR3 protein. This table has approximately 430,000 distinct CDR3 sequences, about 14% appearing once. Germline-derived CDR1 and CDR2 are SEHNR and FQNEAQ (reference sequence). The V gene lost 3 bases and the J gene lost 7 bases, with 13 bases spanning the gap. CDR3 size: 15 residues. This clonotype was seen many times. The target antigen is unknown. The gene calls are TRBV7-9 and TRBJ1-6; D gene unclear. The specimen was blood. This clonotype was sampled from a man aged 18 to 29 with Graves' ophthalmopathy. CDR3 nucleotide sequence: TGTGCCAGCAGCTTCCCGAGTAGAGGGAATTCACCCCTCCACTTT. Its protein product is CASSFPSRGNSPLHF.